Given below is one T cell receptor (beta chain) in context. Libraries were prepared by immunoSEQ multiplex PCR; TCRdb keeps only in-frame clonotypes and omits some of them. The repertoire holds some 2.3 million clones, roughly 93% seen once, with 0.39% in the top ten. CDR1 and CDR2 (germline): SGHAT, FQNNGV. V lost 5 bases to trimming and J lost 7 bases; unmatched junction nucleotides: 15. The CDR3 runs 17 residues. The source of the sample is a study of shared clonotypes between healthy human individuals. The chain combines TRBV11-2 with TRBJ2-1, with TRBD2 matching 9 bases. Sequenced input: naive CD4+ T cells from PBMCs. The sample's subset: CD45RA+ positively selected. The TCR sequence derives from a man younger than 35 in good health. Some clones in this sample may be carry-over from other donors' samples. DNA for the CDR3: TGTGCCAGCAGCATTAGGGTCCGCGGGAGGGCGGTAAATGAGCAGTTCTTC. Translation gives CASSIRVRGRAVNEQFF.